This TCR beta chain was obtained from a study of T cells in Graves' hyperthyroidism and ophthalmopathy. Study-level information: Peripheral blood was drawn at first diagnosis, prior to all treatment.

TCR beta CDR3 region amplification was performed from RNA transcripts. First-round RT-PCR of the TCR CDR3 relied on the HTBI primer set. TCRdb independently ran MiXCR on the multiplex PCR reads; one entry per CDR3 protein. Among approximately 620,000 distinct CDR3 sequences, 15% to 20% were seen once, and the ten largest hold around 3.5%. Study-level findings and limits: In the blood, most expanded thyroid clonotypes above 0.001 appeared as well.

A Clinical Activity Score of at least 3, a NOSPECS grade of at least 4 and a duration under 3 months were recorded in the ophthalmopathy patients. Those patients with uncontrolled infection, other autoimmune disease, pregnancy or lactation were excluded. Of note for this clonotype: Antigen: not known.

Germline lookup yields CDR1 ENHRY and CDR2 SYGVKD. CDR3 length equals 13 residues. Trimming removed 2 bases from V and 7 bases from J, with 11 bases in between. This TCR came from a woman aged 40 to 55 with Graves' ophthalmopathy. V gene TRBV10-3 combines with J gene TRBJ2-5, with D hard to call. The material sequenced was blood. The CDR3 DNA follows: TGTGCCATCAGTGAGGACTGGGAACGGACCCAGTACTTC. Protein sequence: CAISEDWERTQYF.